Shown below are 4 T cell receptor beta chains from a single sample sequenced in a study of T cells in Graves' hyperthyroidism and ophthalmopathy. Amplification of TCR beta CDR3 regions used RNA as the template. Initially, a first-round RT-PCR of the TCR CDR3 employed the HTBI primer set. TCRdb redid the calling of the multiplex PCR reads with MiXCR, one entry per CDR3 protein. The sample has fewer than 350,000 distinct CDR3 sequences, 21% seen once. The sample consisted of blood. These TCRs come from a woman aged 50 to 60 with Graves' hyperthyroidism.

This clonotype was observed at least ten times. The V call is TRBV2, the J call TRBJ1-5, with TRBD1 as a possible D gene (5 bases). The CDR3 is made up of 16 amino acids. Trimming stripped 4 bases from V and 3 bases from J, with 16 bases between. Per germline, CDR1 SNHLY and CDR2 FYNNEI. The CDR3 DNA is TGTGCCAGCAGTGGTCAGGGTATCAACAACAATCAGCCCCAGCATTTT. Its translation is CASSGQGINNNQPQHF.

This clonotype was found many times. The CDR3 DNA follows: TGTGCCAGCAAGCAACTAGGGAGCACAGATACGCAGTATTTT. Protein: CASKQLGSTDTQYF. This sequence joins TRBV6-1 and TRBJ2-3, with D possibly TRBD2 on 5 matching bases. CDR3 length equals 14 residues. Looked up from germline, CDR1 is MNHNS and CDR2 is SASEGT. Trimming pared 7 bases from V and 0 bases from J, leaving 11 bases between.

The chain combines TRBV19 with TRBJ2-1, with 12 bases fitting TRBD2. The germline V gene encodes CDR1 LNHDA and CDR2 SQIVND (reference sequence). Germline trimming cut 9 bases from V and 4 bases from J; bases unmatched to any gene: 10. The CDR3 sequence is 16 residues long. CDR3: CASKNSLAGGYNEQFF. For the CDR3, the DNA is TGTGCCAGCAAAAATAGTCTAGCGGGAGGGTACAATGAGCAGTTCTTC. Together with reference TRBV19 and TRBJ2-1, the CDR3 gives the full variable domain: DGGITQSPKYLFRKEGQNVTLSCEQNLNHDAMYWYRQDPGQGLRLIYYSQIVNDFQKGDIAEGYSVSREKKESFPLTVTSAQKNPTAFYLCASKNSLAGGYNEQFFGPGTRLTVL.

The V call is TRBV6-1, the J call TRBJ2-6; weak D call: TRBD1 (5 bases). The CDR3 is made up of 16 amino acids. V lost 4 bases and J lost 1, with 11 bases in between. Germline V gene data show CDR1 as MNHNS and CDR2 as SASEGT. CDR3 DNA: TGTGCCAGCAGTGCCTCCCAGGGATCTGGGGCCAACGTCCTGACTTTC. This sequence encodes CASSASQGSGANVLTF.